Each of the 18 T cell receptor beta chains below was sequenced from the same sample in a study of shared clonotypes between healthy human individuals. Sequencing used immunoSEQ multiplex PCR; TCRdb keeps in-frame clones, though not all of them. This table has about 1 million clones, roughly 70% appearing once. What was sequenced was memory CD4+ T cells sorted from blood. Subset here: CD45RA-negative fraction. The receptors shown here come from a man younger than 35 in good health.

This sequence joins TRBV5-5 and TRBJ1-2; D remains ambiguous. The V end was cut by 2 bases, the J end by 10 bases, with 18 bases between. Germline V gene data show CDR1 as SGHKS and CDR2 as YYEKEE (reference sequence). This CDR3 region has 14 residues. Written as DNA, the CDR3 is TGTGCCAGCAGCTTTTGGTCACAGAATCGATACTACACCTTC. Encoded protein: CASSFWSQNRYYTF.

As regards this clone: This sample also contains other DNA sequences that code for the same CDR3. The chain links TRBV7-2 to TRBJ2-5; D unresolved. The CDR3 sequence is 11 residues long. The germline V and J ends were trimmed by 3 bases and 5 bases, with 4 bases remaining between them. Looked up from germline, CDR1 is SGHTA and CDR2 is FQGNSA. CDR3 residues: CASSFLETQYF. The CDR3 DNA sequence: TGTGCCAGCAGCTTCTTGGAGACCCAGTACTTC.

The chain has TRBV2 and TRBJ2-5, with D uncertain. V gave up 1 base and J gave up 9 bases, with 15 bases separating them. The germline CDR1 and CDR2 sequences are SNHLY and FYNNEI. The CDR3 contains 14 residues. CDR3 sequence (DNA): TGTGCCAGCAGTGAAGGCCAGAACCTACCGGCCCAGTACTTC. This encodes CASSEGQNLPAQYF.

This rearrangement joins TRBV4-3 to TRBJ2-7, with 14 bases that match TRBD2. The CDR3 extends over 17 amino acids. J was trimmed by 6 bases and V by 3 bases; bases with no gene match: 10. Germline CDR1 and CDR2: LGHNA and YSLEER. CDR3 amino acids: CASSHATSGRAYGEQYF. Written as DNA, the CDR3 is TGCGCCAGCAGCCACGCGACTAGCGGGAGGGCATATGGCGAGCAGTACTTC.

V gene TRBV6-1 combines with J gene TRBJ1-3; D is unclear. The CDR3 extends over 15 amino acids. Germline CDR1 and CDR2: MNHNS and SASEGT. V was cut by 5 bases and J by 4 bases, with 15 bases left in between. The CDR3 coding sequence is TGTGCCAGCAGTTTAAGATTAGGGCTGGGAAACACCATATATTTT. It is translated as CASSLRLGLGNTIYF.

This clone has just one count. The rearrangement links TRBV18 to TRBJ2-2; 7 bases agree with TRBD2. V lost 1 base to trimming and J lost 0 bases; unmatched junction nucleotides: 8. The CDR3 contains 18 residues. Germline CDR1 KGHSH, CDR2 LQKENI. CDR3 in DNA: TGTGCCAGCTCACCACTCGACCCGGCGGGAGCGAACACCGGGGAGCTGTTTTTT. Its translation: CASSPLDPAGANTGELFF.

The chain uses TRBV27 and TRBJ2-7; 11 bases align to TRBD2. This CDR3 is built from 15 residues. V was pared by 5 bases and J by 3 bases, with 6 bases of the junction left unmatched. Germline CDR1 is MNHEY and CDR2 is SMNVEV (reference sequence). As DNA, the CDR3 is TGTGCCAGCAGTACTCGGACTAGCGGGCTCTACGAGCAGTACTTC. It codes for CASSTRTSGLYEQYF.

This chain connects TRBV5-1 to TRBJ2-4; no clear D gene. Trimming cost V 4 bases and J 8 bases, with 7 bases left between them. Germline CDR1 is SGHRS and CDR2 is YFSETQ. CDR3 length equals 11 residues. The CDR3 DNA sequence: TGCGCCAGCAGCCAAGGCGACATTCAGTACTTC. As protein: CASSQGDIQYF.

The genes are TRBV29-1 and TRBJ2-5; TRBD1 matches 7 bases. TRBJ2-7 matches the DNA end more closely, so the J call is doubtful. Germline CDR1 and CDR2: SQVTM and ANQGSEA. The CDR3 consists of 12 residues. The CDR3 sequence: CSVDEGAGEQYF. In nucleotides, the CDR3 is TGCAGCGTTGATGAGGGGGCGGGCGAGCAGTACTTC.

As to this clone: Since a much larger clone is just one base distant, this may be a read error. V is TRBV5-6 and J is TRBJ1-4, with D possibly being TRBD1 (5 bases). CDR1 and CDR2 (germline): SGHDT, YYEEEE. This CDR3 has 15 amino acids. Trimming removed 1 base at V and 0 bases at J, with 7 bases between. CDR3 amino acids: CASSLRGATNEKLFF. The CDR3 nucleotides are TGTGCCAGCAGCTTGCGAGGGGCAACTAATGAAAAACTGTTTTTT.

This clone was seen just once. The chain is built from TRBV13 and TRBJ2-1; the match to TRBD2 covers 14 bases. Germline V gives CDR1 PRHDT, CDR2 FYEKMQ (reference sequence). The V segment lost 5 bases and the J segment 4 bases; nucleotides outside the gene matches: 4. The CDR3 is made up of 16 amino acids. The CDR3 sequence is CASSAGLAGAYNEQFF. The CDR3 DNA sequence: TGTGCCAGCAGCGCGGGACTAGCGGGGGCTTACAATGAGCAGTTCTTC.

The chain joins TRBV30 to TRBJ1-1; the D gene is possibly TRBD1 (5 bases). The ends were cut back, 2 bases at V and 4 bases at J, with 11 bases in the middle. The CDR3 has 13 residues. Germline V gene data show CDR1 as GTSNPN and CDR2 as SVGIG (reference sequence). CDR3 loop: CAWSKIRGTEAFF. CDR3 nucleotide sequence: TGTGCCTGGAGTAAAATAAGGGGCACTGAAGCTTTCTTT.

Notes on this clone: One base away lies a much larger clone, so this may be a sequencing read error. In the same sample, other DNA sequences code for this CDR3. This rearrangement joins TRBV7-9 to TRBJ2-5, with 10 positions matching TRBD1. CDR1 and CDR2 from the germline V gene are SEHNR and FQNEAQ (reference sequence). The V and J ends lost 1 base and 5 bases, in that order; junction bases with no gene match: 1. This CDR3 contains 14 residues. The CDR3 loop reads CASSLGTGGETQYF. The CDR3 DNA follows: TGTGCCAGCAGCTTAGGGACAGGGGGGGAGACCCAGTACTTC.

This rearrangement joins TRBV5-5 to TRBJ2-7, with a possible D match to TRBD2 (6 bases). V lost 0 bases, J lost 2 bases, and 9 bases lay in between. Germline CDR1 is SGHKS and CDR2 is YYEKEE (reference sequence). CDR3 length: 14 amino acids. The CDR3 DNA sequence: TGTGCCAGCAGCTTGGTCGGCGGGGCCTACGAGCAGTACTTC. Translating gives CASSLVGGAYEQYF.

Only one count was recorded for this clone. The chain joins TRBV2 to TRBJ2-1; D remains unclear. V was clipped by 5 bases and J by 10 bases, with 9 bases between them. There are 11 residues in the CDR3. Per germline, CDR1 SNHLY and CDR2 FYNNEI. The CDR3 DNA is TGTGCCAGCAGTAGGGTGGACGAGCAGTTCTTC. Its protein product is CASSRVDEQFF.

The chain couples TRBV19 to TRBJ1-5; no clear D gene. V gave up 3 bases and J gave up 2 bases, with 17 bases separating them. The CDR3 has 17 amino acids. Germline V gene data show CDR1 as LNHDA and CDR2 as SQIVND (reference sequence). The CDR3 DNA is TGTGCCAGTAGTATTCTCACGGGTAATACTGGCAATCAGCCCCAGCATTTT. This sequence encodes CASSILTGNTGNQPQHF.

This chain links TRBV6-5 with TRBJ1-5, with no clear D. Germline V gene sequence: CDR1 MNHEY, CDR2 SVGAGI. The V gene lost 4 bases and the J gene lost 6 bases, with 13 bases spanning the gap. The length of the CDR3 is 14 residues. CDR3: CASSFSRSRQPQHF. CDR3 DNA: TGTGCCAGCAGTTTTTCAAGGTCCCGTCAGCCCCAGCATTTT.

The V call is TRBV28, the J call TRBJ2-7; 9 bases line up with TRBD1. The germline V gene has CDR1 MDHEN and CDR2 SYDVKM. Trimming at V came to 3 bases and at J to 6 bases, leaving 6 bases not matched to a gene. The CDR3 runs 14 residues. CDR3 DNA sequence: TGTGCCAGCAGTTTCCCCCCGACAGGGGGCGAGCAGTACTTC. Protein: CASSFPPTGGEQYF.